A selection of T cell receptor beta chains follows, all from one sample in a study of blood T cell repertoires in COVID-19. Clones were read by immunoSEQ multiplex PCR, and TCRdb kept only the in-frame ones, dropping some. The top ten clones hold just over 7% of a sample with about 340,000 clones, roughly 90% of them seen once. Sequencing was carried out using peripheral blood. The receptor set was obtained from a woman aged 55 to 70 with COVID-19, enrolled during active disease. Both conserved end residues are part of each CDR3. The D gene is left open where the match is weak. Rows may omit the clone size; those that give it use once, few, many or a size class.

CDR3	DNA	V	J	length	D	size
CASSDLTGGNEKLFF	TGTGCCAGCAGTGACCTGACAGGGGGCAATGAAAAACTGTTTTTT	TRBV6-1	TRBJ1-4	15	TRBD1	.
CASSQAGFGYTF	TGCGCCAGCAGCCAAGCGGGGTTCGGCTACACCTTC	TRBV4-3	TRBJ1-2	12	.	few
CASSLSGGVGEKLFF	TGTGCCAGCAGCTTAAGCGGGGGGGTTGGTGAAAAACTGTTTTTT	TRBV7-9	TRBJ1-4	15	.	once
CASSLAQGGNEQYF	TGCGCCAGCAGCTTGGCACAGGGGGGAAACGAGCAGTACTTC	TRBV5-1	TRBJ2-7	14	TRBD1	.
CASTWRGKYEQYF	TGTGCCAGCACGTGGAGGGGCAAGTACGAGCAGTACTTC	TRBV2	TRBJ2-7	13	.	.
CASSPGTSGGFRTDTQYF	TGTGCCAGCAGCCCCGGGACTAGCGGGGGGTTTCGCACAGATACGCAGTATTTT	TRBV4-2	TRBJ2-3	18	TRBD2	once
CASSTRRTGKLSTEAFF	TGTGCCAGCAGCACCCGTAGGACAGGGAAATTGAGCACTGAAGCTTTCTTT	TRBV5-6	TRBJ1-1	17	TRBD1	once
CAWSVLTDYGYTF	TGTGCCTGGAGTGTACTGACAGACTATGGCTACACCTTC	TRBV30	TRBJ1-2	13	.	.
CASSLSGQGFNEKLFF	TGTGCCAGCAGCCTCTCGGGACAGGGGTTTAATGAAAAACTGTTTTTT	TRBV7-8	TRBJ1-4	16	TRBD1	.
CATGVGREQFF	TGTGCCACTGGGGTGGGGCGTGAGCAGTTCTTC	TRBV27	TRBJ2-1	11	.	.
CATWTGGNTGELFF	TGTGCCACTTGGACAGGTGGGAACACCGGGGAGCTGTTTTTT	TRBV7-9	TRBJ2-2	14	TRBD1	.
CASSPGGPQGTQYF	TGTGCCAGCAGCCCCGGGGGTCCCCAGGGGACCCAGTACTTC	TRBV7-9	TRBJ2-5	14	.	.
CASGAGGANTEAFF	TGTGCCAGTGGGGCAGGGGGCGCGAACACTGAAGCTTTCTTT	TRBV7-2	TRBJ1-1	14	TRBD1	.
CASSAPGTSGGNTIYF	TGTGCCAGCAGCGCCCCTGGGACATCCGGTGGAAACACCATATATTTT	TRBV9	TRBJ1-3	16	.	few
CASSPSTGSNPATEAFF	TGTGCCAGCAGCCCCTCGACAGGGAGCAACCCTGCCACTGAAGCTTTCTTT	TRBV5-5	TRBJ1-1	17	TRBD1	.
CASRGDRDGYGYTF	TGTGCCAGCAGGGGGGACAGGGACGGGTACGGCTACACCTTC	TRBV25-1	TRBJ1-2	14	TRBD1	.
CASRGLFYEQYF	TGTGCCAGCAGGGGACTGTTCTACGAGCAGTACTTC	TRBV6-5	TRBJ2-7	12	.	.
CAVPGFSTDTQYF	TGTGCCGTACCGGGATTCAGCACAGATACGCAGTATTTT	TRBV7-9	TRBJ2-3	13	.	few
CASSQGDRMNTEAFF	TGTGCCAGCAGCCAAGGGGACAGGATGAACACTGAAGCTTTCTTT	TRBV3-1/TRBV3-2	TRBJ1-1	15	TRBD1	.
CASSQATGGADTQYF	TGTGCCAGCTCACAGGCGACAGGGGGCGCCGATACGCAGTATTTT	TRBV18	TRBJ2-3	15	TRBD1	.
CASSRDSTSYEQYF	TGTGCCAGCAGCCGGGACAGTACATCCTACGAGCAGTACTTC	TRBV5-4	TRBJ2-7	14	TRBD1	.
CASSQTGGQGEAFF	TGTGCCAGCAGCCAGACAGGGGGCCAGGGTGAAGCTTTCTTT	TRBV3-1/TRBV3-2	TRBJ1-1	14	TRBD1	.
CASSPSGTVNTEAFF	TGTGCCAGCTCACCGTCCGGGACAGTGAACACTGAAGCTTTCTTT	TRBV18	TRBJ1-1	15	TRBD1	.
CASRPDRGIENQPQHF	TGTGCCAGTAGGCCGGACAGGGGGATTGAAAATCAGCCCCAGCATTTT	TRBV19	TRBJ1-5	16	TRBD1	.
CASSKGQGFINEQFF	TGTGCCAGCAGTAAGGGACAGGGATTCATAAATGAGCAGTTCTTC	TRBV6-5	TRBJ2-1	15	TRBD1	few
CASSVPGGRAQTDTGELFF	TGTGCCAGCAGCGTACCGGGTGGCAGGGCGCAGACGGACACCGGGGAGCTGTTTTTT	TRBV9	TRBJ2-2	19	.	.
CASRGAVGMNTEAFF	TGTGCCAGCAGAGGGGCCGTGGGGATGAACACTGAAGCTTTCTTT	TRBV7-9	TRBJ1-1	15	.	.
CASVTREGMNTEAFF	TGTGCCAGCGTCACGAGGGAGGGGATGAACACTGAAGCTTTCTTT	TRBV7-8	TRBJ1-1	15	.	.
CASSLSGGAGYEQFF	TGTGCCAGCAGTCTAAGCGGGGGGGCCGGCTATGAGCAGTTCTTC	TRBV27	TRBJ2-1	15	TRBD2	.
CASSVRQGNTEAFF	TGTGCCAGCAGCGTTAGACAGGGGAACACTGAAGCTTTCTTT	TRBV7-9	TRBJ1-1	14	TRBD1	.
CATSPGAGGGETQYF	TGTGCCACCAGTCCTGGGGCAGGGGGCGGGGAGACCCAGTACTTC	TRBV24-1	TRBJ2-5	15	TRBD1	.
CASSYSRQPEETQYF	TGTGCCAGCAGTTACTCGAGGCAGCCTGAAGAGACCCAGTACTTC	TRBV6-6	TRBJ2-5	15	.	.
CATSRDRGTGGKAFF	TGTGCCACCAGCAGAGATCGGGGCACGGGGGGAAAGGCTTTCTTT	TRBV15	TRBJ1-1	15	.	.
CASSLERFQTQYF	TGTGCCAGCAGTTTAGAGAGGTTCCAGACCCAGTACTTC	TRBV12-3/TRBV12-4	TRBJ2-5	13	.	.
CASSDLLADSQETQYF	TGTGCCAGCAGTGACCTACTAGCGGACTCACAAGAGACCCAGTACTTC	TRBV2	TRBJ2-5	16	TRBD2	.
CASSIDPYRGNTEAFF	TGTGCCAGTAGTATAGATCCGTACAGGGGGAACACTGAAGCTTTCTTT	TRBV19	TRBJ1-1	16	TRBD1	.
CASSQEGLSGANVLTF	TGTGCCAGCAGCCAAGAAGGACTCTCTGGGGCCAACGTCCTGACTTTC	TRBV3-1/TRBV3-2	TRBJ2-6	16	.	.
CASNILWTGAILNSTDTQYF	TGTGCCAGCAACATTTTATGGACAGGGGCCATACTTAATAGCACAGATACGCAGTATTTT	TRBV28	TRBJ2-3	20	TRBD1	.
CASSYRDRDNNEQFF	TGCGCCAGCAGCTACCGGGACAGAGACAACAATGAGCAGTTCTTC	TRBV5-1	TRBJ2-1	15	TRBD1	.
CASSLTGSNIQYF	TGTGCCAGCAGCTTGACAGGGTCCAACATTCAGTACTTC	TRBV5-6	TRBJ2-4	13	.	.
CASREGGSYNEQFF	TGTGCCAGTCGGGAGGGGGGCTCCTACAATGAGCAGTTCTTC	TRBV27	TRBJ2-1	14	TRBD2	once
CASSQGSLTGKGTEAFF	TGTGCCAGCAGCCAAGGATCGCTGACAGGGAAGGGCACTGAAGCTTTCTTT	TRBV3-1/TRBV3-2	TRBJ1-1	17	TRBD1	.
CATSDEGTENTGELFF	TGTGCCACCAGTGACGAAGGGACAGAGAACACCGGGGAGCTGTTTTTT	TRBV24-1	TRBJ2-2	16	TRBD1	.
CASSYYGRGREETQYF	TGTGCCAGCAGTTACTACGGCAGGGGGCGCGAGGAGACCCAGTACTTC	TRBV6-2/TRBV6-3	TRBJ2-5	16	TRBD1	once
CASSYSYLGDTEAFF	TGTGCCAGCAGTTACTCGTACCTAGGGGACACTGAAGCTTTCTTT	TRBV6-5	TRBJ1-1	15	.	.
CASSYSSGGNQPQHF	TGTGCCAGCAGTTACTCATCAGGGGGCAATCAGCCCCAGCATTTT	TRBV6-6	TRBJ1-5	15	.	once
CASSYSSGDYEQYF	TGTGCCAGCAGCTACTCGTCCGGGGACTACGAGCAGTACTTC	TRBV7-2	TRBJ2-7	14	.	.
CAISEPPGQGATNYGYTF	TGTGCCATCAGTGAGCCTCCGGGACAGGGGGCTACTAACTATGGCTACACCTTC	TRBV10-3	TRBJ1-2	18	TRBD1	.
CASSLAVAGGPGKTQYF	TGTGCCAGCAGCTTAGCAGTAGCGGGGGGGCCTGGGAAGACCCAGTACTTC	TRBV7-2	TRBJ2-5	17	TRBD2	.
CATTTRTQETQYF	TGTGCCACCACTACTAGGACCCAAGAGACCCAGTACTTC	TRBV15	TRBJ2-5	13	.	.
CASNSGGLYGYTF	TGTGCCAGCAATAGCGGGGGGCTTTATGGCTACACCTTC	TRBV12-3/TRBV12-4	TRBJ1-2	13	.	.
CASSLNRGSYGYTF	TGTGCCAGCAGCTTAAACAGGGGATCCTATGGCTACACCTTC	TRBV5-4	TRBJ1-2	14	TRBD1	.
CASREGLARSEQFF	TGTGCCAGCCGGGAGGGACTAGCGAGGAGTGAGCAGTTCTTC	TRBV19	TRBJ2-1	14	TRBD2	.
CASSQGQTSEAFF	TGTGCCAGCTCCCAGGGACAGACGTCTGAAGCTTTCTTT	TRBV18	TRBJ1-1	13	TRBD1	.